A single sample is the source of the 3 T cell receptor beta chains below, sequenced in a study of shared clonotypes between healthy human individuals. Data came from immunoSEQ multiplex PCR; TCRdb stores just in-frame clones and leaves some out. Altogether under 600,000 clones are present, roughly 95% being singletons, with the ten largest covering about 0.064%. Sequenced: naive CD4+ T cells sorted from blood. Indicated subset: CD45RA+ positively selected. These receptors all stem from a woman under 40 in good health.

The genes are TRBV28 and TRBJ2-5; unclear D gene. Matching the DNA end better, TRBJ2-7 makes the J call doubtful. Looked up from germline, CDR1 is MDHEN and CDR2 is SYDVKM. The CDR3 length is 14 residues. CDR3 sequence reads: CASSFALRSYEQYF. For the CDR3, the DNA is TGTGCCAGCAGTTTTGCGCTACGCTCCTACGAGCAGTACTTC.

This rearrangement joins TRBV5-5 to TRBJ1-1; no clear D. The CDR3 extends over 12 amino acids. Germline CDR1 SGHKS, CDR2 YYEKEE (reference sequence). V was shortened by 0 bases and J by 4 bases, with 4 bases between the two germline ends. The CDR3 DNA is TGTGCCAGCAGCTTGGTTCGCACTGAAGCTTTCTTT. Protein product: CASSLVRTEAFF. Looking up the rest from reference TRBV5-5 and TRBJ1-1 gives the full variable domain: DAGVTQSPTHLIKTRGQQVTLRCSPISGHKSVSWYQQVLGQGPQFIFQYYEKEERGRGNFPDRFSARQFPNYSSELNVNALLLGDSALYLCASSLVRTEAFFGQGTRLTVV.

The J gene is TRBJ2-3, the V gene TRBV19; 10 nucleotides agree with TRBD2. The CDR3 spans 14 residues. The V gene end was trimmed by 8 bases and the J gene end by 5 bases; junction bases not matched to a gene: 7. Germline lookup yields CDR1 LNHDA and CDR2 SQIVND (reference sequence). The CDR3 reads CASALAGVRDTQYF. For the CDR3, the DNA is TGTGCCAGTGCTCTAGCGGGAGTAAGAGATACGCAGTATTTT.